These T cell receptor beta chains were read from a single sample in a study of shared clonotypes between healthy human individuals. The protocol was immunoSEQ multiplex PCR, while the TCRdb copy is restricted to in-frame clones and leaves out a portion. This table has a few hundred thousand clones, roughly 95% appearing once. Sample: naive CD8+ T cells sorted from blood. These receptors were taken from a woman aged 30 to 39 in good health. Both conserved end residues are part of each CDR3. The D gene is left open where the match is weak. Some rows mark clone size as missing; the rest say once, few, many or name a class of expanded clone.

J gene | V gene | D gene | clone size | CDR3 protein | CDR3 DNA
TRBJ2-1 | TRBV27 | TRBD2 | . | CASSRAGTSGSNEQFF | TGTGCCAGCAGCCGAGCCGGGACTAGCGGGTCTAATGAGCAGTTCTTC
TRBJ2-7 | TRBV6-1 | . | . | CATRKGAYEQYF | TGTGCCACCCGAAAAGGGGCCTACGAGCAGTACTTC
TRBJ2-7 | TRBV21-1 | . | . | CAPRGQGFYEQYF | TGTGCCCCCAGGGGACAGGGGTTCTACGAGCAGTACTTC
TRBJ2-7 | TRBV27 | . | . | CASSLRGPPGYEQYF | TGTGCCAGCAGTCTCAGGGGACCCCCGGGCTACGAGCAGTACTTC
TRBJ2-2 | TRBV11-2 | TRBD2 | . | CASSFKGLAGGPGELFF | TGTGCCAGCAGCTTTAAAGGACTAGCGGGAGGTCCCGGGGAGCTGTTTTTT
TRBJ2-1 | TRBV27 | . | . | CASSYVHGGEQFF | TGTGCCAGCAGTTACGTCCACGGGGGTGAGCAGTTCTTC
TRBJ1-3 | TRBV6-1 | TRBD1 | . | CASSAGTGVFSGNTIYF | TGTGCCAGCAGTGCCGGGACAGGGGTTTTCTCTGGAAACACCATATATTTT
TRBJ1-4 | TRBV6-5 | . | . | CASSWTTGPEKLFF | TGTGCCAGCAGTTGGACGACAGGTCCAGAAAAACTGTTTTTT
TRBJ1-1 | TRBV28 | . | once | CASMLTPPSTEAFF | TGTGCCAGCATGCTGACCCCCCCGAGCACTGAAGCTTTCTTT
TRBJ2-5 | TRBV30 | . | . | CAWSVLGETQYF | TGTGCCTGGAGTGTACTGGGAGAGACCCAGTACTTC
TRBJ1-3 | TRBV5-1 | . | . | CASSPGARGNTIYF | TGCGCCAGCAGCCCCGGAGCTAGAGGAAACACCATATATTTT
TRBJ2-7 | TRBV29-1 | TRBD1 | once | CSVSGTGDSFSYEQYF | TGCAGCGTTTCGGGTACAGGGGACAGCTTCTCCTACGAGCAGTACTTC
TRBJ2-7 | TRBV28 | . | . | CASSLGGPYEQYF | TGTGCCAGCAGTTTAGGGGGGCCCTACGAGCAGTACTTC
TRBJ1-1 | TRBV7-9 | . | . | CASSPGQWANTEAFF | TGTGCCAGCAGCCCCGGACAGTGGGCGAACACTGAAGCTTTCTTT
TRBJ1-2 | TRBV5-8 | TRBD1 | . | CASSPRDRGRHGYTF | TGTGCCAGCAGCCCTAGGGACAGGGGCCGCCATGGCTACACCTTC
TRBJ2-1 | TRBV9 | TRBD2 | . | CASSVVGLADEQFF | TGTGCCAGCAGCGTAGTTGGACTAGCAGATGAGCAGTTCTTC
TRBJ2-7 | TRBV4-2 | . | . | CASSQDLMLSYEQYF | TGTGCCAGCAGCCAAGATCTCATGCTCTCCTACGAGCAGTACTTC
TRBJ2-2 | TRBV7-3 | TRBD2 | . | CASSLRRREHIPSLSGELFF | TGTGCCAGCAGCTTAAGGCGGCGGGAGCATATCCCTTCTCTGTCCGGGGAGCTGTTTTTT
TRBJ1-5 | TRBV2 | . | . | CASSWDSNQPQHF | TGTGCCAGCAGCTGGGATAGCAATCAGCCCCAGCATTTT
TRBJ2-3 | TRBV28 | . | . | CASSFGQGQTDTQYF | TGTGCCAGCAGTTTCGGCCAGGGGCAGACAGATACGCAGTATTTT
TRBJ2-1 | TRBV18 | TRBD2 | . | CASSPETSGSYEQFF | TGTGCCAGCTCACCAGAGACTAGCGGGAGTTATGAGCAGTTCTTC
TRBJ2-7 | TRBV11-2 | . | once | CASSLLVGSGYEQYF | TGTGCCAGCAGCCTTTTAGTGGGTAGCGGCTACGAGCAGTACTTC
TRBJ2-7 | TRBV5-6 | . | . | CASSFSDYEQYF | TGTGCCAGCAGCTTCTCCGACTACGAGCAGTACTTC
TRBJ1-5 | TRBV19 | . | . | CASSDGLGSGQPQHF | TGTGCCAGTAGTGACGGTCTCGGTTCGGGACAGCCCCAGCATTTT
TRBJ1-5 | TRBV19 | . | . | CASSIVDRNQPQHF | TGTGCCAGTAGTATCGTGGACCGCAATCAGCCCCAGCATTTT
TRBJ2-7 | TRBV28 | . | . | CASSLLIEQYF | TGTGCCAGCAGTTTATTAATCGAGCAGTACTTC
TRBJ2-1 | TRBV27 | . | . | CASSFPSYNEQFF | TGTGCCAGCAGTTTCCCCTCCTACAATGAGCAGTTCTTC
TRBJ2-3 | TRBV4-1 | TRBD2 | . | CASSQEGLAGMTQYF | TGCGCCAGCAGCCAAGAGGGACTAGCGGGGATGACGCAGTATTTT
TRBJ2-1 | TRBV28 | TRBD1 | . | CASSPSPTGDLQREQFF | TGTGCCAGCAGTCCTTCGCCGACAGGGGACCTACAAAGGGAGCAGTTCTTC
TRBJ1-1 | TRBV27 | . | . | CASSRWTEDEAFF | TGTGCCAGCAGCAGGTGGACCGAGGATGAAGCTTTCTTT
TRBJ2-6 | TRBV4-1 | TRBD1 | . | CASSQGGQESSGANVLTF | TGCGCCAGCAGCCAAGGCGGACAGGAGAGCTCTGGGGCCAACGTCCTGACTTTC
TRBJ1-5 | TRBV2 | TRBD1 | . | CASKRQGYQPQHF | TGTGCCAGCAAAAGACAGGGGTATCAGCCCCAGCATTTT
TRBJ2-1 | TRBV6-4 | . | . | CASSETPSSYNEQFF | TGTGCCAGCAGTGAGACTCCCAGCTCCTACAATGAGCAGTTCTTC
TRBJ2-1 | TRBV7-9 | . | . | CASSSQWGRSYNEQFF | TGTGCCAGCAGCTCCCAGTGGGGTCGCTCCTACAATGAGCAGTTCTTC
TRBJ2-7 | TRBV5-1 | . | . | CASSLAGGASYEQYF | TGCGCCAGCAGCTTGGCCGGTGGGGCCTCCTACGAGCAGTACTTC
TRBJ2-7 | TRBV7-9 | TRBD1 | . | CASSLRDRGPYEQYF | TGTGCCAGCAGCTTGCGTGACAGGGGGCCCTACGAGCAGTACTTC
TRBJ2-7 | TRBV27 | . | . | CASSLLGDLSYEQYF | TGTGCCAGCAGTTTACTGGGGGATCTATCCTACGAGCAGTACTTC
TRBJ2-1 | TRBV9 | TRBD1 | . | CASSVRGQGANEQFF | TGTGCCAGCAGCGTAAGGGGACAGGGGGCAAATGAGCAGTTCTTC
TRBJ2-7 | TRBV9 | TRBD2 | once | CASSGSGANSYEQYF | TGTGCCAGCAGCGGTAGCGGGGCTAATTCCTACGAGCAGTACTTC
TRBJ1-1 | TRBV28 | . | . | CASSFFGEVSVNTEAFF | TGTGCCAGCAGTTTTTTCGGCGAGGTCAGCGTTAACACTGAAGCTTTCTTT
TRBJ2-5 | TRBV13 | TRBD2 | . | CASSPTGTSGSQETQYF | TGTGCCAGCAGCCCCACCGGGACTAGCGGGTCCCAAGAGACCCAGTACTTC
TRBJ2-7 | TRBV7-7 | TRBD2 | . | CASSLGLGSGRDEQYF | TGTGCCAGCAGCTTAGGATTGGGTAGCGGGAGAGACGAGCAGTACTTC
TRBJ1-1 | TRBV16 | . | . | CASSQGQGNTEAFF | TGTGCCAGCAGCCAAGGGCAAGGGAACACTGAAGCTTTCTTT
TRBJ2-6 | TRBV28 | . | . | CASSSYIDSPSSGANVLTF | TGTGCCAGCAGTTCCTACATCGACAGTCCTTCCTCTGGGGCCAACGTCCTGACTTTC
TRBJ2-1 | TRBV11-3 | . | once | CAHTGLDEQFF | TGTGCCCATACAGGGCTGGATGAGCAGTTCTTC
TRBJ2-2 | TRBV7-9 | TRBD1 | . | CASSEPGQGISGELFF | TGTGCCAGCAGCGAACCGGGACAGGGGATTTCCGGGGAGCTGTTTTTT
TRBJ2-2 | TRBV9 | . | . | CASSKINTGELFF | TGTGCCAGCAGCAAAATAAACACCGGGGAGCTGTTTTTT
TRBJ2-1 | TRBV13 | . | . | CATLLRTAHNEQFF | TGTGCCACCCTCCTAAGGACAGCCCACAATGAGCAGTTCTTC
TRBJ2-7 | TRBV28 | TRBD2 | few | CASSYGTSVYEQYF | TGTGCCAGCAGTTATGGGACTAGCGTGTACGAGCAGTACTTC
TRBJ2-7 | TRBV28 | TRBD2 | . | CASSLSGGSYEQYF | TGTGCCAGCAGTTTAAGCGGGGGTTCCTACGAGCAGTACTTC
TRBJ2-1 | TRBV25-1 | . | . | CASSAGVYNEQFF | TGTGCCAGCAGCGCCGGGGTTTACAATGAGCAGTTCTTC
TRBJ2-7 | TRBV5-4 | . | . | CASSFQGGPSDEQYF | TGTGCCAGCAGCTTCCAAGGAGGGCCATCTGACGAGCAGTACTTC
TRBJ2-4 | TRBV5-6 | TRBD2 | . | CASSLGGRALDQYF | TGTGCCAGCAGCTTAGGCGGGAGGGCCTTAGATCAGTACTTC
TRBJ2-7 | TRBV4-1 | . | once | CASSQEGGSYEQYF | TGCGCCAGCAGCCAAGAAGGAGGCTCCTACGAGCAGTACTTC
TRBJ1-3 | TRBV5-4 | . | once | CASSSRGFGNTIYF | TGTGCCAGCAGCTCCAGGGGCTTTGGAAACACCATATATTTT